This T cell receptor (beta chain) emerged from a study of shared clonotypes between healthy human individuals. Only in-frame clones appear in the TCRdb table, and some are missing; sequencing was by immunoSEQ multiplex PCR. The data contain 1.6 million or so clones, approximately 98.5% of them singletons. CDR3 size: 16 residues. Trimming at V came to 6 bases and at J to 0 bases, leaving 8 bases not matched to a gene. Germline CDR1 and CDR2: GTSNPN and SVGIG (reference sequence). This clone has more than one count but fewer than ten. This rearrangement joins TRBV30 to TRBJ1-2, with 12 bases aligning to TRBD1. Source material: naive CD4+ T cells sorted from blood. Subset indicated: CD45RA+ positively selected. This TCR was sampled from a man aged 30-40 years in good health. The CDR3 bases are TGTGCCTGCCACGGGACAGGGGGCGAAGCTAACTATGGCTACACCTTC. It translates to CACHGTGGEANYGYTF.